The 21 T cell receptor beta chains in this list originate from one sample, sequenced in a study of cytomegalovirus exposure and HLA in healthy donors. The study ran its PCR with 60 Vbeta and 13 Jbeta primers. Measured with immunoSEQ multiplex PCR; TCRdb has only the in-frame clones, and not every one. The table includes some 150,000 clones, less than 90% detected once. Material for sequencing was PBMCs. The origin of the receptors is a man aged 40-55 years in good health and CMV-seronegative.

This clone appeared a few times. The chain links TRBV7-9 to TRBJ2-7; 12 bases align to TRBD2. With V trimmed by 5 bases and J by 2 bases, 4 bases remained unmatched. Germline V gives CDR1 SEHNR, CDR2 FQNEAQ (reference sequence). The CDR3 runs 15 residues. The CDR3 DNA reads TGTGCCAGCAGCCATCGGACTAGCGGGACCTACGAGCAGTACTTC. Amino acid sequence: CASSHRTSGTYEQYF.

In the case of this clone: Other nucleotide sequences in the sample specify the same CDR3. The gene calls are TRBV2 and TRBJ2-5; 16 nucleotides agree with TRBD2. With V trimmed by 9 bases and J by 5 bases, 3 bases remained unmatched. The CDR3 length is 14 residues. Germline V gives CDR1 SNHLY, CDR2 FYNNEI. The CDR3 sequence is CARGTSGRGETQYF. Written as DNA, the CDR3 is TGTGCCAGAGGGACTAGCGGGAGGGGGGAGACCCAGTACTTC.

The chain links TRBV7-2 to TRBJ2-7; 10 bases are a match to TRBD2. Germline-derived CDR1 and CDR2 are SGHTA and FQGNSA. This CDR3 spans 15 amino acids. The V and J ends lost 2 bases and 0 bases, in that order; junction bases with no gene match: 1. CDR3 DNA: TGTGCCAGCAGCTTACTAGCGGGGGCCTCCTACGAGCAGTACTTC. It encodes CASSLLAGASYEQYF.

V is TRBV11-3 and J is TRBJ2-2; no reliable D call. Trimming pared 3 bases from V and 5 bases from J, leaving 7 bases between. Germline CDR1 SGHNT, CDR2 YENEEA. CDR3 length: 13 amino acids. CDR3 DNA: TGTGCCAGCAGCTTCGGTGAAACCGGGGAGCTGTTTTTT. The encoded protein is CASSFGETGELFF.

A few counts support this clone. The rearrangement joins TRBV7-6 to TRBJ2-3; 7 bases fit TRBD2. The CDR3 extends over 16 amino acids. Germline V gives CDR1 SGHVS, CDR2 FNYEAQ. V shed 1 base and J 0 bases; nucleotides not matched to a gene: 4. CDR3 region: CASSLVGGVSTDTQYF. The CDR3 DNA reads TGTGCCAGCAGCTTAGTTGGGGGGGTCAGCACAGATACGCAGTATTTT.

The rearrangement joins TRBV5-1 to TRBJ2-6; D is unclear. The CDR3 runs to 15 residues. V was shortened by 3 bases and J by 0 bases, with 7 bases between the two germline ends. Germline V lookup: CDR1 SGHRS, CDR2 YFSETQ. CDR3: CASSWPISGANVLTF. In nucleotides, the CDR3 is TGCGCCAGCAGCTGGCCGATCTCTGGGGCCAACGTCCTGACTTTC.

This clone was seen only a few times. V is TRBV29-1 and J is TRBJ2-1, with 15 positions matching TRBD2. This CDR3 comprises 15 residues. Per germline, CDR1 SQVTM and CDR2 ANQGSEA. Trimming removed 6 bases from V and 8 bases from J; junction bases left unmatched: 8. The CDR3 reads CSVSGTSGRRDEQFF. In DNA form, the CDR3 reads TGCAGCGTATCCGGGACTAGCGGGAGGAGGGATGAGCAGTTCTTC.

As DNA, the CDR3 is TGCGCCAGCAGCCCCACCGACAGGGGGGCTGAAGCTTTCTTT. Its translation is CASSPTDRGAEAFF. The genes are TRBV5-1 and TRBJ1-1, with 9 bases fitting TRBD1. CDR1 is SGHRS and CDR2 is YFSETQ in the germline V gene. The CDR3 is 14 residues long. V dropped 4 bases and J dropped 6; count of bases not matched to a gene: 7.

J is TRBJ1-1 and V is TRBV4-3; D perhaps matches TRBD1 (6 bases). This CDR3 region has 14 residues. V lost 4 bases to trimming and J lost 6 bases, with 15 bases between them. Germline CDR1 reads LGHNA; CDR2 reads YSLEER. Written as DNA, the CDR3 is TGCGCCAGCAGCCTCCGAGGAGGGGGGGCTGAAGCTTTCTTT. Translating gives CASSLRGGGAEAFF.

This rearrangement joins TRBV5-8 to TRBJ1-5, with D unresolved. The CDR3 covers 12 residues. CDR1 SGHTS and CDR2 YDEGEE come from the germline V gene. Trimming left V 1 base short and J 3 bases short, with 2 bases between. This CDR3 reads CASSLYNQPQHF. The CDR3 region has the DNA TGTGCCAGCAGCTTGTACAATCAGCCCCAGCATTTT.

This chain connects TRBV18 to TRBJ2-3; D perhaps matches TRBD2 (5 bases). CDR3 length: 16 residues. Trimming shortened V by 3 bases and J by 2 bases, and 15 bases separated the two germline ends. Germline CDR1 and CDR2: KGHSH and LQKENI. The CDR3 loop is CASSPPRTRATDTQYF. In DNA form, the CDR3 reads TGTGCCAGCTCACCCCCTAGAACGAGGGCCACAGATACGCAGTATTTT.

The chain is built from TRBV5-1 and TRBJ2-2, with a possible D match to TRBD1 (6 bases). Germline CDR1 is SGHRS and CDR2 is YFSETQ. Trimming shortened V by 0 bases and J by 1 base, and 10 bases separated the two germline ends. The CDR3 is 16 amino acids. The CDR3 spells CASSLASGQNTGELFF. The CDR3 nucleotides are TGCGCCAGCAGCTTGGCCTCGGGACAGAACACCGGGGAGCTGTTTTTT.

This clone was seen a handful of times. CDR3 sequence (DNA): TGCGCCAGCAGCCAAGATAAGTTAGGACAGATCTACGAGCAGTACTTC. It translates to CASSQDKLGQIYEQYF. The V and J genes are TRBV4-3 and TRBJ2-7; a weak D match, TRBD1 (6 bases). Germline loops: CDR1 LGHNA, CDR2 YSLEER. V lost 0 bases and J lost 3, with 15 bases in between. This CDR3 comprises 16 residues.

The chain combines TRBV28 with TRBJ2-3, with 13 nucleotides matching TRBD2. The germline V gene has CDR1 MDHEN and CDR2 SYDVKM. This CDR3 has 16 amino acids. V lost 5 bases and J lost 2; bases outside the gene matches: 4. CDR3 loop: CASSPGLAGYTDTQYF. CDR3 bases: TGTGCCAGCAGTCCGGGACTAGCGGGGTACACAGATACGCAGTATTTT.

V usage is TRBV4-2 and J usage is TRBJ1-1, with 10 bases matching TRBD1. The germline V gene has CDR1 LGHNA and CDR2 YNFKEQ. This CDR3 is built from 16 residues. The V segment lost 3 bases and the J segment 3 bases; nucleotides outside the gene matches: 7. The CDR3 DNA reads as TGTGCCAGCAGCCAGGCTTCGACAGGGGGCGACACTGAAGCTTTCTTT. Protein sequence: CASSQASTGGDTEAFF.

The V and J genes are TRBV5-6 and TRBJ2-2; unclear D gene. This CDR3 spans 14 amino acids. V lost 3 bases to trimming and J lost 6 bases, with 12 bases between them. Looked up from germline, CDR1 is SGHDT and CDR2 is YYEEEE. The CDR3 region has the DNA TGTGCCAGCAGCTCCCTGCAGGCATCCGGGGAGCTGTTTTTT. As protein: CASSSLQASGELFF. Full variable domain (remainder filled in from reference TRBV5-6 and TRBJ2-2): DAGVTQSPTHLIKTRGQQVTLRCSPKSGHDTVSWYQQALGQGPQFIFQYYEEEERQRGNFPDRFSGHQFPNYSSELNVNALLLGDSALYLCASSSLQASGELFFGEGSRLTVL.

This chain joins TRBV9 and TRBJ2-4, with D perhaps matching TRBD2 (5 bases). The CDR3 contains 14 residues. V gave up 0 bases and J gave up 7 bases, with 11 bases separating them. The germline V gene encodes CDR1 SGDLS and CDR2 YYNGEE. This CDR3 reads CASSVAGPSNIQYF. The DNA of the CDR3 is TGTGCCAGCAGCGTAGCGGGTCCTAGCAACATTCAGTACTTC.

The genes are TRBV7-3 and TRBJ2-2; the D gene is possibly TRBD2 (6 bases). Germline lookup yields CDR1 SGHTA and CDR2 FQGTGA. With 5 bases removed from V and 0 bases from J, the gap between germline ends came to 13 bases. The CDR3 covers 16 residues. The CDR3 nucleotides are TGTGCCAGCAGCGCTCTTGCGGGGTCGAACACCGGGGAGCTGTTTTTT. Amino acids: CASSALAGSNTGELFF.

This chain connects TRBV5-1 to TRBJ2-1; 10 bases map to TRBD1. Trimming cost V 4 bases and J 8 bases; bases outside gene matches: 6. Germline-derived CDR1 and CDR2 are SGHRS and YFSETQ. This CDR3 contains 14 residues. The CDR3: CASSRGQGKDEQFF. For the CDR3, the DNA is TGCGCCAGCAGCCGGGGACAGGGGAAGGATGAGCAGTTCTTC.

The chain employs TRBV5-1 and TRBJ2-5, with 8 bases identical to TRBD2. The length of the CDR3 is 19 residues. The germline CDR1 and CDR2 sequences are SGHRS and YFSETQ. Unmatched junction bases numbered 15, after V lost 2 bases and J lost 0 bases. CDR3 loop: CASSFTTRTSRSYQETQYF. The CDR3 nucleotides are TGCGCCAGCAGCTTTACCACAAGGACTAGCAGGTCATACCAAGAGACCCAGTACTTC.

The V and J genes are TRBV4-3 and TRBJ2-1, with D tentatively TRBD2 (6 bases). In germline, CDR1 is LGHNA, CDR2 YSLEER. V lost 0 bases, J lost 1 base, and 10 bases lay in between. The CDR3 spans 16 residues. CDR3 sequence reads: CASSQDSGNSYNEQFF. In nucleotides, the CDR3 is TGCGCCAGCAGCCAAGATAGCGGAAATTCCTACAATGAGCAGTTCTTC.